This T cell receptor (beta chain) was observed in a study of blood T cell repertoires in COVID-19. Study as a whole: The analysed material was cDNA or gDNA that came from T cells, B-cell-depleted T cells, or PBMCs.

Source study methods: Cell counts per sample came from amplifying reference gene primers. Sequencing was performed with immunoSEQ multiplex PCR; in TCRdb, only in-frame clones are kept and a portion is missing. From that table come the V and J calls and clone size; the DNA was used to work out D and trimming. In the table there are 68,000 or so clones, over 65% of which are singletons. The CDR3 covers 15 residues. The V and J ends lost 1 base and 3 bases respectively, with 13 bases between them. The germline CDR1 and CDR2 sequences are SGHRS and YFSETQ. J is TRBJ2-5 and V is TRBV5-1; a weak D match, TRBD2 (6 bases). This receptor was obtained from a human donor in a cohort sampled during active COVID-19. What was sequenced was peripheral blood. The CDR3 DNA sequence: TGCGCCAGCAGCTTGTCCGGGACTCCTGAAGAGACCCAGTACTTC. Protein: CASSLSGTPEETQYF. Filled out from reference TRBV5-1 and TRBJ2-5, the complete variable domain reads KAGVTQTPRYLIKTRGQQVTLSCSPISGHRSVSWYQQTPGQGLQFLFEYFSETQRNKGNFPGRFSGRQFSNSRSEMNVSTLELGDSALYLCASSLSGTPEETQYFGPGTRLLVL.